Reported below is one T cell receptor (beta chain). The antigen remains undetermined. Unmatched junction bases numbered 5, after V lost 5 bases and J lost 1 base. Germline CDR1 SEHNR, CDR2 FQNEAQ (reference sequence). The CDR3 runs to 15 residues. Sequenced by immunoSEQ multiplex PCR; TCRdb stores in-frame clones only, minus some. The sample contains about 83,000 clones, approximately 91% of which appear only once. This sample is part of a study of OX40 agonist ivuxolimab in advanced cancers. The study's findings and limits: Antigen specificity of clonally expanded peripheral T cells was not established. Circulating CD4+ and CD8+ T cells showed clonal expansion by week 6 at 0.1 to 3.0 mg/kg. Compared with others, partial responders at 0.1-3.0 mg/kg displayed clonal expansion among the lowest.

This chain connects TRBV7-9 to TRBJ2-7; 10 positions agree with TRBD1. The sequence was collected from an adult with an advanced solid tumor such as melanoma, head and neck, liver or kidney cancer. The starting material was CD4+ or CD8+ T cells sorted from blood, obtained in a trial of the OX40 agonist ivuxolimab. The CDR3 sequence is CASSRDRGPSYEQYF. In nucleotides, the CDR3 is TGTGCCAGCAGCCGGGACAGGGGACCTTCCTACGAGCAGTACTTC.